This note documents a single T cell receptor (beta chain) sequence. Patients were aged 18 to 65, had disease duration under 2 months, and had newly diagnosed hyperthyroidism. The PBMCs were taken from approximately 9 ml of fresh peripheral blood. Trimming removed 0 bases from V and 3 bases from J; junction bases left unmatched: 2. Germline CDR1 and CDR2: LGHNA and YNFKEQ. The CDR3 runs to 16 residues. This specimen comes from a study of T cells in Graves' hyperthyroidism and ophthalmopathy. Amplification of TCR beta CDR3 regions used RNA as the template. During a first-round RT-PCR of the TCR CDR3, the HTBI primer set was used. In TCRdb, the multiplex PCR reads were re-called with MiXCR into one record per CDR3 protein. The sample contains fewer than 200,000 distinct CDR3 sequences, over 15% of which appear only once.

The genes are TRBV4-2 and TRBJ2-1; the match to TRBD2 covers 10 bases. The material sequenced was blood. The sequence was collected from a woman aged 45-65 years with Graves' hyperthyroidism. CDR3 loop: CASSQEGTSDYNEQFF. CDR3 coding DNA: TGTGCCAGCAGCCAAGAGGGGACTAGCGACTACAATGAGCAGTTCTTC.